The T cell receptor (beta chain) described here comes from a study of Ad26.COV2.S vaccination and SARS-CoV-2 variants. The overall study: Participants got Ad26.COV2.S intramuscularly, once or twice 56 days apart.

Study-wide points: TCR breadth and depth estimates may have understated total T cell responses.

Treatment noted: 19 received Ad26.COV2.S at low or high dose, single or two shots; roughly five received placebo; per-sample allocation not given. Samples were taken on day 63 after the first vaccine or placebo injection. Based in Boston, the donor was an adult of 18-55 years. As concerns this clone: Antigen unknown.

This table comes from immunoSEQ multiplex PCR, and its TCRdb copy is limited to in-frame clones, with some not included. The sample lists 510,000 or so clones, around 90% occurring once. This sequence was found in a person aged 18-60 years who received the Ad26.COV2.S COVID-19 vaccine or a placebo. Sequencing used peripheral blood, obtained in a trial of Ad26.COV2.S vaccine versus placebo.

CDR3 sequence reads: CASSQEGGSDNEQFF. The CDR3 bases are TGCGCCAGCAGCCAAGAAGGGGGGAGTGACAATGAGCAGTTCTTC. The rearrangement uses TRBV4-3 and TRBJ2-1, with D possibly called TRBD1 or TRBD2 (6 bases each). This CDR3 spans 15 amino acids. Germline V gives CDR1 LGHNA, CDR2 YSLEER. The V gene lost 0 bases and the J gene lost 5 bases, with 11 bases spanning the gap.